The 10 T cell receptor beta chains reported below all come from one sample, sequenced in a study of shared clonotypes between healthy human individuals. The table came from immunoSEQ multiplex PCR; TCRdb's copy has only in-frame clones and leaves some out. The table lists 550,000 to 700,000 clones, 73% of them singletons, with around 1.8% in the top ten. Material: memory CD4+ T cells sorted from blood. The sample's subset: CD45RA-negative fraction. Receptor source: a woman aged 25 to 39 in good health.

This clone was observed a handful of times. The J gene is TRBJ1-1, the V gene TRBV5-4; D is ambiguous. V dropped 1 base and J dropped 5 bases, with 6 bases sitting between them. The CDR3 is 12 amino acids. Germline V gene data show CDR1 as SGHNT and CDR2 as YYREEE (reference sequence). CDR3 in amino acids: CASSLSGTEAFF. The CDR3, as DNA: TGTGCCAGCAGCTTGAGTGGGACTGAAGCTTTCTTT.

The rearrangement joins TRBV7-3 to TRBJ1-2, with TRBD1 matching over 10 bases. The V gene's germline CDR1 is SGHTA and CDR2 FQGTGA. Germline trimming cut 5 bases from V and 0 bases from J; bases unmatched to any gene: 6. The CDR3 runs 16 residues. The DNA for the CDR3 is TGTGCCAGCAGCGAAGACAGGGGGCGACCTAACTATGGCTACACCTTC. It is translated as CASSEDRGRPNYGYTF. Full variable domain (remainder filled in from reference TRBV7-3 and TRBJ1-2): GAGVSQTPSNKVTEKGKYVELRCDPISGHTALYWYRQSLGQGPEFLIYFQGTGAADDSGLPNDRFFAVRPEGSVSTLKIQRTERGDSAVYLCASSEDRGRPNYGYTFGSGTRLTVV.

This clone was found a few times. The chain employs TRBV6-5 and TRBJ2-5, with a weak D call TRBD2 (5 bases). From germline, CDR1 is MNHEY and CDR2 SVGAGI. Trimming pared 2 bases from V and 5 bases from J, leaving 9 bases between. This CDR3 region has 13 residues. The CDR3 sequence: CASSYTRRETQYF. CDR3 in DNA: TGTGCCAGCAGTTACACCAGGAGGGAGACCCAGTACTTC.

The J gene is TRBJ2-7, the V gene TRBV2; possible D gene TRBD1, 7 bases. This CDR3 contains 12 residues. V lost 8 bases to trimming and J lost 3 bases, with 11 bases between them. Germline V gene data show CDR1 as SNHLY and CDR2 as FYNNEI. CDR3 in amino acids: CASQGGNYEQYF. The CDR3, as DNA: TGTGCCAGCCAGGGGGGAAACTACGAGCAGTACTTC.

This chain connects TRBV6-5 to TRBJ2-7; TRBD2 is a possible D gene (5 bases). CDR3 size: 14 residues. Germline values: CDR1 MNHEY, CDR2 SVGAGI. The V and J ends lost 4 bases and 1 base respectively, with 11 bases between them. The CDR3 region is CASSFVGGSYEQYF. CDR3 DNA sequence: TGTGCCAGCAGTTTCGTCGGCGGGTCCTACGAGCAGTACTTC.

The V gene is TRBV7-6, the J gene TRBJ2-7; a possible D gene is TRBD1 (5 bases). There are 14 residues in the CDR3. Trimming left V 4 bases short and J 0 bases short, with 10 bases between. The germline V gene encodes CDR1 SGHVS and CDR2 FNYEAQ. CDR3 amino acids: CASSSDTSSYEQYF. CDR3 nucleotides: TGTGCCAGCAGCTCGGACACGAGCTCCTACGAGCAGTACTTC.

The V call is TRBV7-2, the J call TRBJ2-1, with 7 positions matching TRBD2. Unmatched junction bases numbered 3, after V lost 1 base and J lost 0 bases. Germline CDR1 is SGHTA and CDR2 is FQGNSA. The CDR3 length is 16 residues. CDR3 in amino acids: CASSLDGGSSYNEQFF. The CDR3 coding sequence is TGTGCCAGCAGCTTAGACGGCGGGAGCTCCTACAATGAGCAGTTCTTC.

This clone was counted only a few times. V is TRBV10-1 and J is TRBJ2-1; TRBD2 aligns across 11 bases. This CDR3 is built from 14 residues. Trimming removed 5 bases from V and 6 bases from J; junction bases left unmatched: 3. CDR1 is WNHNN, CDR2 SYGVQD, per germline (reference sequence). CDR3: CASSSSGRSNEQFF. The CDR3 coding sequence is TGCGCCAGCAGTTCTAGCGGGAGGAGCAATGAGCAGTTCTTC.

The rearrangement joins TRBV5-3 to TRBJ2-7, with D perhaps being TRBD1 or TRBD2 (6 bases each). TRBV5-3 is an ORF, and what it does is uncertain. V was cut by 1 base and J by 2 bases, with 13 bases left in between. This CDR3 contains 15 residues. In nucleotides, the CDR3 is TGTGCCAGAAGCTTGAGGGGGGTCAGCACCTACGAGCAGTACTTC. This codes for CARSLRGVSTYEQYF.

The chain has TRBV4-2 and TRBJ1-6; weak D call: TRBD1 (5 bases). The germline V and J ends were trimmed by 3 bases and 6 bases, with 9 bases remaining between them. Germline assignment: CDR1 LGHNA and CDR2 YNFKEQ. This CDR3 is 14 amino acids long. Here the CDR3 reads CASSQSDSNSPLHF. CDR3 sequence (DNA): TGTGCCAGCAGCCAGTCAGACAGTAATTCACCCCTCCACTTT.